A selection of T cell receptor beta chains follows, all from one sample in a study of vaccination effects on CD4 cells after COVID-19. Antigens for these TCRs are unknown. Profiling relied on immunoSEQ multiplex PCR, and the TCRdb table lists in-frame clones only, not all of them. This sample carries approximately 68,000 clones, about 79% of them seen once, and the ten largest clones take more than 9%. Source: CD4+ T cells from PBMCs cultured with SARS-CoV-2 spike peptides, taken before COVID-19 vaccination. The receptors were sampled from a human donor who received a COVID-19 vaccine. CDR3s include the opening cysteine and the closing phenylalanine or tryptophan. A D gene is named only where the DNA matches it firmly.

V gene	J gene	D gene	CDR3 protein
TRBV7-3	TRBJ2-1	TRBD1	CASSLMGTVYNEQFF
TRBV28	TRBJ2-5	NA	CASRSPPGRFDMETQYF
TRBV7-2	TRBJ1-1	NA	CASSFQGLANTEAFF
TRBV5-1	TRBJ1-4	NA	CASSLGPGEKLFF
TRBV9	TRBJ2-4	NA	CASSQGQGNIQYF
TRBV18	TRBJ1-3	NA	CASSRDGYSGNTIYF
TRBV2	TRBJ1-5	NA	CASSGDHQPQHF
TRBV29-1	TRBJ1-1	TRBD1	CSAPRQGVNTEAFF
TRBV6-5	TRBJ1-2	NA	CASSYSGQGYGYTF
TRBV6-5	TRBJ1-4	NA	CATPGWELGEKLFF
TRBV5-1	TRBJ2-3	TRBD2	CASSFSVPRGGVDTQYF
TRBV2	TRBJ2-5	TRBD2	CASRPLAGGSETQYF
TRBV19	TRBJ2-3	NA	CASSLWGDSSTDTQYF
TRBV28	TRBJ1-1	NA	CASSRGDSRFNTEAFF
TRBV9	TRBJ2-1	TRBD1	CASSARGGTGGGGEQFF
TRBV5-1	TRBJ2-2	NA	CASRAGTNTGELFF
TRBV28	TRBJ2-2	TRBD2	CASAKGRVGTGELFF
TRBV5-1	TRBJ2-2	NA	CASRGDSNTGELFF